The 26 T cell receptor beta chains below come from one sample, sequenced in a study of T cells in Graves' hyperthyroidism and ophthalmopathy. RNA transcripts yielded amplified TCR beta CDR3 regions. An initial round of RT-PCR targeting the TCR CDR3 relied on the HTBI primer set. TCRdb analysed the multiplex PCR reads with MiXCR anew, one entry per CDR3 protein. The table shows 150,000 or so distinct CDR3 sequences, with around 20% occurring only once. Specimen: blood. Receptors were obtained from a woman aged 50 to 60 with Graves' hyperthyroidism that later progressed to Graves' ophthalmopathy.

In its sample, this clonotype was seen many times. The rearrangement uses TRBV6-1 and TRBJ2-7, with 9 bases that match TRBD1. The germline gives CDR1 MNHNS, CDR2 SASEGT. Trimming took 5 bases from V and 5 from J; bases not matched to a gene: 10. This CDR3 has 15 residues. CDR3 bases: TGTGCCAGCAGTACCCGAGGGGACAGGGCCCACGAGCAGTACTTC. It codes for CASSTRGDRAHEQYF.

The sample holds many counts of this clonotype. The V call is TRBV19, the J call TRBJ2-7, with TRBD2 as a possible D gene (6 bases). The germline V gene encodes CDR1 LNHDA and CDR2 SQIVND (reference sequence). The CDR3 totals 14 residues. With 6 bases removed from V and 0 bases from J, the gap between germline ends came to 12 bases. CDR3 amino acids: CASRDSGYSYEQYF. DNA of the CDR3: TGTGCCAGTAGAGATAGCGGATACTCCTACGAGCAGTACTTC.

This rearrangement joins TRBV20-1 to TRBJ1-5; TRBD1 aligns across 7 bases. Germline V CDR1 and CDR2: DFQATT, SNEGSKA (reference sequence). V was clipped by 6 bases and J by 1 base; unmatched bases: 6. This CDR3 spans 14 amino acids. Here the CDR3 reads CSATGTDSNQPQHF. The CDR3, as DNA: TGCAGTGCAACCGGGACAGACAGCAATCAGCCCCAGCATTTT.

At least ten counts were recorded for this clonotype. The chain recombines TRBV5-8 with TRBJ1-4; 7 bases line up with TRBD1. CDR1 is SGHTS and CDR2 is YDEGEE in the germline V gene. This CDR3 region has 15 residues. Unmatched junction bases numbered 4, after V lost 5 bases and J lost 0 bases. CDR3 in amino acids: CASSWDRSTNEKLFF. In DNA form, the CDR3 reads TGTGCCAGCAGTTGGGACAGATCAACTAATGAAAAACTGTTTTTT. Filled out from reference TRBV5-8 and TRBJ1-4, the complete variable domain reads EAGVTQSPTHLIKTRGQQATLRCSPISGHTSVYWYQQALGLGLQFLLWYDEGEERNRGNFPPRFSGRQFPNYSSELNVNALELEDSALYLCASSWDRSTNEKLFFGSGTQLSVL.

This clonotype was seen ten or more times. This chain links TRBV30 with TRBJ1-1; no clear D. The CDR3 has 14 residues. With 0 bases removed from V and 5 bases from J, the gap between germline ends came to 13 bases. Germline CDR1 GTSNPN, CDR2 SVGIG (reference sequence). DNA of the CDR3: TGTGCCTGGAGTGTATCTATTAGAGGGACTGAAGCTTTCTTT. Translated, it gives CAWSVSIRGTEAFF.

This clonotype appeared many times. The chain uses TRBV7-2 and TRBJ1-5; 7 bases align to TRBD1. The germline V gene encodes CDR1 SGHTA and CDR2 FQGNSA. This CDR3 spans 15 amino acids. J was trimmed by 6 bases and V by 5 bases; bases with no gene match: 10. For the CDR3, the DNA is TGTGCCAGCAGCAGGGGACAGAGTACCAGTCAGCCCCAGCATTTT. This codes for CASSRGQSTSQPQHF.

This clonotype was observed a few times. This chain links TRBV20-1 with TRBJ2-2; perhaps TRBD2 as D (5 bases). This CDR3 has 14 amino acids. CDR1 is DFQATT, CDR2 SNEGSKA, per germline (reference sequence). V gave up 3 bases and J gave up 4 bases, with 12 bases separating them. The CDR3: CSASLRRSTGELFF. In DNA, the CDR3 is TGCAGTGCTAGTTTGCGGAGGTCCACCGGGGAGCTGTTTTTT.

The chain couples TRBV20-1 to TRBJ2-3; 7 bases align to TRBD2. Germline values: CDR1 DFQATT, CDR2 SNEGSKA (reference sequence). The CDR3 is made up of 15 amino acids. Trimming at V came to 3 bases and at J to 6 bases, leaving 12 bases not matched to a gene. The CDR3, as DNA: TGCAGTGCTAGGGGCAGCGGGGATGCGAGGGATACGCAGTATTTT. It is translated as CSARGSGDARDTQYF.

This clonotype occurred many times. The J gene is TRBJ2-1, the V gene TRBV7-3; 11 bases are a match to TRBD2. The CDR3 extends over 15 amino acids. V trimming: 5 bases; J trimming: 6 bases; junction bases outside the gene matches: 6. The germline gives CDR1 SGHTA, CDR2 FQGTGA. The CDR3 spells CASSERLAGPNEQFF. In nucleotides, the CDR3 is TGTGCCAGCAGCGAGCGACTAGCGGGGCCCAATGAGCAGTTCTTC.

This clonotype occurred a few times. V is TRBV6-5 and J is TRBJ2-7, with D uncertain. Trimming took off 4 bases at V and 4 bases at J, with 23 bases between the two ends. Germline CDR1 reads MNHEY; CDR2 reads SVGAGI. The CDR3 has 17 residues. The CDR3, as DNA: TGTGCCAGCAGTTCCTCAAGGACCCCGGGTCAACAGTACGAGCAGTACTTC. Its protein product is CASSSSRTPGQQYEQYF.

This clonotype was detected ten times or more. The junction does not match germline at one end; this may be a read error. The chain combines TRBV5-1 with TRBJ2-5; 9 positions agree with TRBD1. The CDR3 has 14 residues. CDR1 and CDR2 (germline): SGHRS, YFSETQ. This CDR3 is CASSSPDRGETQYF. CDR3 nucleotide sequence: TGTGCCAGCAGTTCTCCGGACAGGGGAGAGACCCAGTACTTC.

At least ten counts were recorded for this clonotype. The chain is built from TRBV28 and TRBJ1-6; D remains unclear. In germline, CDR1 is MDHEN, CDR2 SYDVKM. Trimming stripped 2 bases from V and 15 bases from J, with 14 bases between. The CDR3 is 13 amino acids. The CDR3 reads CASSLRAPPVLHF. CDR3 sequence (DNA): TGTGCCAGCAGTTTACGCGCCCCTCCAGTCCTCCACTTT.

Many counts were recorded for this clonotype. The V and J genes are TRBV7-2 and TRBJ1-1, with a tentative D call TRBD1 (6 bases). The germline gives CDR1 SGHTA, CDR2 FQGNSA. The CDR3 covers 13 residues. V lost 5 bases and J lost 7, with 14 bases in between. CDR3 residues: CASSEQGYGEAFF. The CDR3 nucleotides are TGTGCCAGCAGCGAACAGGGTTACGGTGAAGCTTTCTTT. Looking up the rest from reference TRBV7-2 and TRBJ1-1 gives the full variable domain: GAGVSQSPSNKVTEKGKDVELRCDPISGHTALYWYRQSLGQGLEFLIYFQGNSAPDKSGLPSDRFSAERTGGSVSTLTIQRTQQEDSAVYLCASSEQGYGEAFFGQGTRLTVV.

The rearrangement joins TRBV4-2 to TRBJ2-5; D is uncertain. The CDR3 totals 15 residues. Between the trimmed V and J ends, which lost 2 bases and 5 bases, there was a span of 15 bases. Germline CDR1 reads LGHNA; CDR2 reads YNFKEQ. The CDR3 sequence is CASSQRVGMTETQYF. In DNA form, the CDR3 reads TGTGCCAGCAGCCAAAGAGTGGGGATGACGGAGACCCAGTACTTC.

The rearrangement uses TRBV11-2 and TRBJ2-1, with TRBD2 matching over 8 bases. V was clipped by 4 bases and J by 5 bases; unmatched bases: 7. Germline-derived CDR1 and CDR2 are SGHAT and FQNNGV. CDR3 size: 15 residues. The CDR3 coding sequence is TGTGCCAGCAGCTCGTGGGGTAGCGGGAACAATGAGCAGTTCTTC. Amino acid sequence: CASSSWGSGNNEQFF.

This clonotype has a count of ten or more. V gene TRBV3-1 combines with J gene TRBJ1-1; D is possibly TRBD1 (5 bases). Germline CDR1 reads LGHDT; CDR2 reads YNNKEL (reference sequence). The CDR3 extends over 13 amino acids. V was clipped by 7 bases and J by 7 bases, with 16 bases between them. The CDR3 is CASTEGVRGEAFF. The DNA for the CDR3 is TGTGCCAGCACCGAGGGAGTAAGGGGTGAAGCTTTCTTT.

This clonotype was observed at least ten times. CDR3 in amino acids: CATPSGPRTDTQYF. CDR3 DNA: TGTGCCACCCCTAGCGGGCCCCGCACAGATACGCAGTATTTT. The chain links TRBV2 to TRBJ2-3; 8 positions agree with TRBD2. Germline V lookup: CDR1 SNHLY, CDR2 FYNNEI. The CDR3 covers 14 residues. With V trimmed by 10 bases and J by 1 base, 7 bases remained unmatched.

This clonotype was seen at least ten times. The chain joins TRBV20-1 to TRBJ2-7, with 13 positions matching TRBD2. Per germline, CDR1 DFQATT and CDR2 SNEGSKA (reference sequence). The CDR3 is made up of 14 amino acids. With V trimmed by 5 bases and J by 5 bases, 6 bases remained unmatched. CDR3 amino acids: CSAGRTSGRDEQYF. The CDR3 DNA follows: TGCAGTGCTGGGCGGACTAGCGGGAGAGACGAGCAGTACTTC.

This clonotype was recorded many times. V and J are TRBV2 and TRBJ2-7, with TRBD1 matching 7 bases. This CDR3 comprises 13 residues. In germline, CDR1 is SNHLY, CDR2 FYNNEI. The V segment lost 6 bases and the J segment 3 bases; nucleotides outside the gene matches: 5. CDR3 nucleotides: TGTGCCAGCAGCCGGGACAGCTTCTACGAGCAGTACTTC. Translation gives CASSRDSFYEQYF.

In this sample, this clonotype turned up many times. The V call is TRBV3-1, the J call TRBJ2-2; 7 bases are shared with TRBD1. Germline values: CDR1 LGHDT, CDR2 YNNKEL (reference sequence). The V and J ends lost 3 bases and 0 bases, in that order; junction bases with no gene match: 7. The CDR3 is made up of 17 amino acids. The CDR3 region has the DNA TGTGCCAGCAGCCACCTCACGACAGGGCCGAACACCGGGGAGCTGTTTTTT. This translates into CASSHLTTGPNTGELFF.

This clonotype has ten or more counts. V is TRBV27 and J is TRBJ2-1, with 9 bases fitting TRBD2. The V gene end was trimmed by 4 bases and the J gene end by 5 bases; junction bases not matched to a gene: 6. This CDR3 has 15 amino acids. Germline V gives CDR1 MNHEY, CDR2 SMNVEV (reference sequence). CDR3 nucleotide sequence: TGTGCCAGCAGTTCCTCTAGCGGGACTAACAATGAGCAGTTCTTC. It is translated as CASSSSSGTNNEQFF.

V and J are TRBV12-3 or TRBV12-4 and TRBJ1-3; TRBD1 is a possible D gene (5 bases). V was shortened by 3 bases and J by 3 bases, with 18 bases between the two germline ends. The CDR3 runs 17 residues. Here the CDR3 DNA reads TGTGCCAGCAGTTTCGCGGTCTTGACAGTCGATGGAAACACCATATATTTT. This sequence encodes CASSFAVLTVDGNTIYF.

This chain joins TRBV4-2 and TRBJ2-2, with TRBD2 matching 8 bases. Trimming removed 8 bases from V and 6 bases from J; junction bases left unmatched: 14. CDR3 size: 16 residues. The germline V gene has CDR1 LGHNA and CDR2 YNFKEQ. CDR3 amino acids: CASSKTGREGAGELFF. The CDR3, as DNA: TGTGCCAGCTCGAAAACGGGCCGGGAGGGCGCCGGGGAGCTGTTTTTT.

This clonotype has at least ten counts. The V call is TRBV28, the J call TRBJ1-6; D gene uncertain. This CDR3 is 13 amino acids long. V lost 6 bases and J 2 bases, leaving 5 bases between the germline ends. CDR1 MDHEN and CDR2 SYDVKM come from the germline V gene. The chain's CDR3 is CASRKTYNSPLHF. CDR3 bases: TGTGCCAGCAGAAAAACCTATAATTCACCCCTCCACTTT.

The chain has TRBV2 and TRBJ2-4; 12 nucleotides line up with TRBD2. CDR3 size: 16 residues. V dropped 2 bases and J dropped 7; count of bases not matched to a gene: 6. Looked up from germline, CDR1 is SNHLY and CDR2 is FYNNEI. The CDR3 DNA sequence: TGTGCCAGCAGTGAATCGTCTAGCGGGAGGGGGAACATTCAGTACTTC. Its protein is CASSESSSGRGNIQYF.

This clonotype turned up a few times. V is TRBV10-3 and J is TRBJ2-7; 7 nucleotides agree with TRBD2. This CDR3 spans 13 amino acids. Germline V gene sequence: CDR1 ENHRY, CDR2 SYGVKD. V gave up 4 bases and J gave up 6 bases; unmatched junction bases: 6. Written as DNA, the CDR3 is TGTGCCATCAGTGGCCCAGGGAGGGGCGAGCAGTACTTC. Translated, it gives CAISGPGRGEQYF.